The next 28 T cell receptor beta chains were all read from a single sample in a study of a mutant IDH1 vaccine in newly diagnosed glioma. Time point indicated: week 35, safety follow-up. Vaccine doses each comprised 300 ug of mutant IDH1 20-mer peptide, with topical imiquimod. Measured with immunoSEQ multiplex PCR; TCRdb has only the in-frame clones, and not every one. This table holds some 46,000 clones, 92% found once. Their specific antigens are unknown. The sample in question was PBMCs, obtained from a glioma patient whose treatment included an IDH1 peptide vaccine. The receptors shown here come from a man in his fifties with glioma.

The V call is TRBV2, the J call TRBJ1-1; D possibly corresponds to TRBD1 (5 bases). Germline V CDR1 and CDR2: SNHLY, FYNNEI. With 4 bases removed from V and 10 bases from J, the gap between germline ends came to 13 bases. CDR3 length: 12 residues. The CDR3 is CASSAEGLGAFF. The CDR3 DNA sequence: TGTGCCAGCAGTGCGGAGGGGCTGGGAGCTTTCTTT.

The DNA for the CDR3 is TGTGCCAGCACTAAAAGGGCGACAGTGAGGAACACTGAAGCTTTCTTT. Encoded protein: CASTKRATVRNTEAFF. The chain is built from TRBV7-9 and TRBJ1-1; possibly TRBD1 for D (5 bases). The ends were cut back, 7 bases at V and 1 base at J, with 19 bases in the middle. The CDR3 sequence is 16 residues long. Germline CDR1 reads SEHNR; CDR2 reads FQNEAQ (reference sequence).

The rearrangement uses TRBV21-1 and TRBJ2-5; the D segment call TRBD2 is taken from the table without a DNA check. TRBV21-1 is a pseudogene. CDR3 size: 15 residues. The CDR3 protein is CASSKRPAGISPQYF. As DNA, the CDR3 is TGTGCCAGCAGCAAGCGCCCAGCGGGGATTTCGCCCCAGTACTTC.

The chain links TRBV27 to TRBJ2-5, with no clear D. Trimming removed 5 bases from V and 1 base from J, with 8 bases in between. Germline V gives CDR1 MNHEY, CDR2 SMNVEV (reference sequence). The CDR3 covers 13 residues. The CDR3 DNA reads TGTGCCAGCAGTCTCACAGTCCAAGAGACCCAGTACTTC. The encoded protein is CASSLTVQETQYF.

The J gene is TRBJ2-7, the V gene TRBV28; D remains ambiguous. Germline V lookup: CDR1 MDHEN, CDR2 SYDVKM. CDR3 length: 12 amino acids. Trimming pared 3 bases from V and 1 base from J, leaving 4 bases between. The CDR3 DNA sequence: TGTGCCAGCAGTTTTCTGTCCTACGAGCAGTACTTC. Translating gives CASSFLSYEQYF.

CDR3 DNA: TGTGCCAGCCGCGGGGGGCGAGGGAGCTACGAGCAGTACTTC. Amino acids: CASRGGRGSYEQYF. The chain has TRBV14 and TRBJ2-7; 8 bases map to TRBD2. V dropped 8 bases and J dropped 3; count of bases not matched to a gene: 9. This CDR3 region has 14 residues. The germline V gene encodes CDR1 SGHDN and CDR2 FVKESK. The variable domain in full, with the rest retrieved from reference TRBV14 and TRBJ2-7, is EAGVTQFPSHSVIEKGQTVTLRCDPISGHDNLYWYRRVMGKEIKFLLHFVKESKQDESGMPNNRFLAERTGGTYSTLKVQPAELEDSGVYFCASRGGRGSYEQYFGPGTRLTVT.

This clone was seen a single time. This chain uses TRBV15 with TRBJ2-5; TRBD2 aligns across 8 bases. The CDR3 consists of 14 residues. Germline CDR1 reads LNHNV; CDR2 reads YYDKDF (reference sequence). After removal of 3 bases from V and 4 bases from J, the junction contained 4 bases not matched to a gene. CDR3 DNA: TGTGCCACCAGCAGCGGGGGGGCCCGAGAGACCCAGTACTTC. This codes for CATSSGGARETQYF.

The chain has TRBV2 and TRBJ2-7; D unclear. Germline assignment: CDR1 SNHLY and CDR2 FYNNEI. CDR3 size: 12 residues. Trimming pared 0 bases from V and 9 bases from J, leaving 9 bases between. CDR3 nucleotides: TGTGCCAGCAGTGAAGCCCCTCCCGGGCAGTACTTC. This sequence encodes CASSEAPPGQYF.

The chain uses TRBV2 and TRBJ2-1; TRBD2 agrees at 9 bases. The germline V gene encodes CDR1 SNHLY and CDR2 FYNNEI. The CDR3 has 15 amino acids. The V and J ends lost 4 bases and 4 bases, in that order; junction bases with no gene match: 5. CDR3 sequence: CASSGSAGGYNEQFF. The CDR3 nucleotides read TGTGCCAGCAGTGGCTCGGCGGGAGGGTACAATGAGCAGTTCTTC.

This clone was picked up a small number of times. The chain carries TRBV14 and TRBJ2-5, with D possibly being TRBD2 (5 bases). The ends were cut back, 4 bases at V and 9 bases at J, with 9 bases in the middle. The CDR3 runs to 11 residues. Germline values: CDR1 SGHDN, CDR2 FVKESK. The CDR3 DNA sequence: TGTGCCAGCAGCCCCCGGCGGGCCCAGTACTTC. Amino acid sequence: CASSPRRAQYF.

The V and J genes are TRBV6-5 and TRBJ1-1; possibly TRBD1 for D (5 bases). The V gene's germline CDR1 is MNHEY and CDR2 SVGAGI. With 0 bases removed from V and 1 base from J, the gap between germline ends came to 9 bases. This CDR3 comprises 15 residues. The CDR3 nucleotides are TGTGCCAGCAGTTACTCCCACACAGGGAACACTGAAGCTTTCTTT. It yields the protein CASSYSHTGNTEAFF.

This chain joins TRBV27 and TRBJ1-1; possibly TRBD1 for D (5 bases). This CDR3 is built from 17 residues. CDR1 is MNHEY, CDR2 SMNVEV, per germline (reference sequence). Trimming removed 4 bases from V and 4 bases from J, with 22 bases in between. DNA of the CDR3: TGTGCCAGCAGTTCCCCAGTTACAGAGGGGCCGGGCACTGAAGCTTTCTTT. Translation: CASSSPVTEGPGTEAFF.

The rearrangement links TRBV1 to TRBJ1-2; TRBD1 was called by the table and not checked on the DNA. TRBV1 constitutes a pseudogene. CDR3 length equals 15 residues. This CDR3 is CTSSQDQAEQYGYTF. In DNA form, the CDR3 reads TGCACCAGCAGCCAAGATCAAGCAGAACAGTATGGCTACACCTTC.

The chain recombines TRBV19 with TRBJ1-3, with 8 positions matching TRBD1. With V trimmed by 6 bases and J by 0 bases, 4 bases remained unmatched. The CDR3 has 15 amino acids. CDR1 and CDR2 (germline): LNHDA, SQIVND (reference sequence). CDR3 DNA sequence: TGTGCCAGTAGAAGGGACAGGAGCTCTGGAAACACCATATATTTT. Its translation: CASRRDRSSGNTIYF. Full variable domain (missing parts from reference TRBV19 and TRBJ1-3): DGGITQSPKYLFRKEGQNVTLSCEQNLNHDAMYWYRQDPGQGLRLIYYSQIVNDFQKGDIAEGYSVSREKKESFPLTVTSAQKNPTAFYLCASRRDRSSGNTIYFGEGSWLTVV.

The chain combines TRBV2 with TRBJ2-5, with a weak D call TRBD1 (6 bases). The CDR3 extends over 16 amino acids. Trimming shortened V by 5 bases and J by 1 base, and 17 bases separated the two germline ends. Per germline, CDR1 SNHLY and CDR2 FYNNEI. This CDR3 reads CASSFGQILIQETQYF. DNA of the CDR3: TGTGCCAGCAGTTTCGGACAGATCTTAATCCAAGAGACCCAGTACTTC.

V and J are TRBV7-3 and TRBJ1-1; D may be TRBD1 (5 bases). The CDR3 runs to 14 residues. Germline assignment: CDR1 SGHTA and CDR2 FQGTGA. V was pared by 0 bases and J by 2 bases, with 7 bases between. The CDR3: CASSLTGENTEAFF. The CDR3 nucleotides are TGTGCCAGCAGCTTAACAGGGGAAAACACTGAAGCTTTCTTT. Supplemented by reference TRBV7-3 and TRBJ1-1, the full variable domain reads GAGVSQTPSNKVTEKGKYVELRCDPISGHTALYWYRQSLGQGPEFLIYFQGTGAADDSGLPNDRFFAVRPEGSVSTLKIQRTERGDSAVYLCASSLTGENTEAFFGQGTRLTVV.

This rearrangement joins TRBV30 to TRBJ2-3, with 9 bases matching TRBD1. Germline V gene sequence: CDR1 GTSNPN, CDR2 SVGIG (reference sequence). This CDR3 is built from 17 residues. Losses at the gene ends were 5 bases for V and 3 bases for J; bases not matched to a gene: 15. The CDR3 bases are TGTGCCTGGTCGCCGGGACAGGGTAAAAGGGAGACAGATACGCAGTATTTT. Translated: CAWSPGQGKRETDTQYF.

CDR3 coding DNA: TGTGCCAGCAGTCCGGGACAGACTAATGAAAAACTGTTTTTT. Translation: CASSPGQTNEKLFF. The rearrangement joins TRBV7-9 to TRBJ1-4, with 7 bases matching TRBD1. Germline loops: CDR1 SEHNR, CDR2 FQNEAQ (reference sequence). This CDR3 is built from 14 residues. The V gene end was trimmed by 6 bases and the J gene end by 2 bases; junction bases not matched to a gene: 3.

The V gene is TRBV12-5, the J gene TRBJ1-5; D remains unclear. The CDR3 extends over 13 amino acids. Germline CDR1 reads LGHNT; CDR2 reads FRNRAP. Trimming removed 7 bases from V and 6 bases from J, with 13 bases in between. CDR3 loop: CASALWESQPQHF. The CDR3 region has the DNA TGTGCTAGTGCCCTGTGGGAGTCTCAGCCCCAGCATTTT.

This clone was seen a single time. The rearrangement joins TRBV5-4 to TRBJ1-2; tentatively, D is TRBD1 (6 bases). The CDR3 spans 14 residues. V was cut by 4 bases and J by 6 bases, with 16 bases left in between. CDR1 is SGHNT and CDR2 is YYREEE in the germline V gene (reference sequence). CDR3 in amino acids: CASSPQLQGDGYTF. The CDR3 region has the DNA TGTGCCAGCAGCCCCCAATTACAGGGAGATGGCTACACCTTC.

This sequence joins TRBV27 and TRBJ2-6, with 9 bases lining up with TRBD1. The CDR3 covers 17 residues. CDR1 is MNHEY and CDR2 is SMNVEV in the germline V gene (reference sequence). V gave up 7 bases and J gave up 0 bases; unmatched junction bases: 7. CDR3 coding DNA: TGTGCCAGCAAAGGAACAGGGGGCGCCTCTGGGGCCAACGTCCTGACTTTC. The encoded protein is CASKGTGGASGANVLTF.

The chain joins TRBV6-6 to TRBJ2-1; no clear D gene. V lost 5 bases, J lost 6 bases, and 8 bases lay in between. CDR3 length equals 12 residues. Germline lookup yields CDR1 MNHNY and CDR2 SVGAGI (reference sequence). The CDR3 spells CASSRVGNEQFF. The CDR3 DNA reads TGTGCCAGCAGTCGAGTCGGCAATGAGCAGTTCTTC.

The J gene is TRBJ1-2, the V gene TRBV19; 7 positions agree with TRBD1. Germline-derived CDR1 and CDR2 are LNHDA and SQIVND (reference sequence). With V trimmed by 3 bases and J by 4 bases, 8 bases remained unmatched. The CDR3 spans 15 residues. CDR3 sequence (DNA): TGTGCCAGTAGTATCACAGGGGCCTCCGGCTATGGCTACACCTTC. It translates to CASSITGASGYGYTF.

This chain joins TRBV30 and TRBJ2-7, with 8 bases lining up with TRBD2. The V segment lost 5 bases and the J segment 2 bases; nucleotides outside the gene matches: 5. CDR3 length: 13 amino acids. Germline V gene data show CDR1 as GTSNPN and CDR2 as SVGIG (reference sequence). The CDR3 sequence is CAWDGGGTYEQYF. CDR3 DNA sequence: TGTGCCTGGGACGGGGGGGGAACCTACGAGCAGTACTTC.

CDR3 protein: CASSLEGGLQPQHF. The CDR3 coding sequence is TGCGCCAGCAGCTTGGAAGGGGGGCTTCAGCCCCAGCATTTT. This chain uses TRBV5-1 with TRBJ1-5; tentatively, D is TRBD1 (6 bases). CDR3 length: 14 residues. The V end was cut by 0 bases, the J end by 6 bases, with 10 bases between. From germline, CDR1 is SGHRS and CDR2 YFSETQ.

V is TRBV11-3 and J is TRBJ2-3; D gene unclear. The V and J ends lost 5 bases and 2 bases respectively, with 11 bases between them. CDR1 SGHNT and CDR2 YENEEA come from the germline V gene. This CDR3 is 14 amino acids long. The CDR3 coding sequence is TGTGCCAGCAGCCCTTCGGCGTTCACAGATACGCAGTATTTT. Its translation: CASSPSAFTDTQYF.

This chain uses TRBV6-1 with TRBJ2-7; possible D gene TRBD2, 5 bases. The germline gives CDR1 MNHNS, CDR2 SASEGT. V was shortened by 0 bases and J by 4 bases, with 13 bases between the two germline ends. This CDR3 has 15 amino acids. CDR3 amino acids: CASSEARVGSYEQYF. Here the CDR3 DNA reads TGTGCCAGCAGTGAAGCGAGAGTAGGGAGTTACGAGCAGTACTTC.

CDR3 DNA: TGTGCCAGCAGTGAAGCCCGCCGGACAGGGAATCAGCCCCAGCATTTT. Residues: CASSEARRTGNQPQHF. This chain joins TRBV6-1 and TRBJ1-5, with 8 bases fitting TRBD1. The CDR3 spans 16 residues. The V gene end was trimmed by 0 bases and the J gene end by 4 bases; junction bases not matched to a gene: 5. Germline V gene lookup returns CDR1 MNHNS and CDR2 SASEGT.